Sequencing of this TCR beta chain was carried out in a study of post-analysis software for immune sequencing data. Study at large: The study covered relapsing-remitting, secondary progressive and progressive-relapsing courses of multiple sclerosis. General study points: In multiple sclerosis, normalized Chao1 diversity was significantly below that of controls. A few TRBV segments appeared more often in patients than in controls, and TRBV5-6, TRBV5-1 and TRBV20-1 were among these.

The CDR3 has 15 amino acids. The V segment lost 3 bases and the J segment 5 bases; nucleotides outside the gene matches: 10. Germline assignment: CDR1 DFQATT and CDR2 SNEGSKA (reference sequence). This clonotype appeared a few times. The antigen remains unidentified. The authors incorporated unique molecular identifiers into the TCR beta cDNA libraries. T cells, about 0.85 to 11 million of them, yielded approximately 530,000 cDNA molecules. TCRdb recomputed calls from the PCR reads with MiXCR, one row per CDR3 protein. The table includes fewer than 600,000 distinct CDR3 sequences, over 35% detected once.

The rearrangement links TRBV20-1 to TRBJ2-7, with 10 nucleotides matching TRBD2. The source material was blood. This clonotype originated in a girl aged 10 to 17 with multiple sclerosis. The CDR3 coding sequence is TGCAGTGCTAGGGTGGGGCTAGCGGGAGTCGACGAGCAGTACTTC. Residues: CSARVGLAGVDEQYF.